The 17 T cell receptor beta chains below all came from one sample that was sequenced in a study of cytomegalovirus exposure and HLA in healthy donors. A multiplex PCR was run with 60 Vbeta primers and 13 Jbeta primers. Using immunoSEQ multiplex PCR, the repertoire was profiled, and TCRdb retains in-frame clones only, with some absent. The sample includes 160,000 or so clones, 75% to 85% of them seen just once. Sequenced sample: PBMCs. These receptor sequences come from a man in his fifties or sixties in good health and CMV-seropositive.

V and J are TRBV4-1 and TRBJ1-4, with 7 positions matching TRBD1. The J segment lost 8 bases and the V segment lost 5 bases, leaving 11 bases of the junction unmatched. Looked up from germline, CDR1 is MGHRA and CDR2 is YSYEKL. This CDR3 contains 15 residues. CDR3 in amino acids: CASSSIVGGREKLFF. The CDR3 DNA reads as TGCGCCAGCAGCTCAATCGTAGGGGGCAGGGAAAAACTGTTTTTT.

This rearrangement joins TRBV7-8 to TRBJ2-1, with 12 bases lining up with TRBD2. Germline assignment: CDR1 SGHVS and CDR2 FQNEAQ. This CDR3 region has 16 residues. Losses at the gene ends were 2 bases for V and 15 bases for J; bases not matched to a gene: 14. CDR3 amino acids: CASSLLAGGPGEGWFF. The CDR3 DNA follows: TGTGCCAGCAGCTTACTAGCGGGAGGGCCGGGGGAGGGGTGGTTCTTC.

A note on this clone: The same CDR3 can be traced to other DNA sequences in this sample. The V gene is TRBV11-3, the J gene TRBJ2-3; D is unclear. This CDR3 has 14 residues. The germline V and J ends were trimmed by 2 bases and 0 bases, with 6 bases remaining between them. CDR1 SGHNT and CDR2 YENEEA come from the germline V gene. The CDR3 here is CASSLRTSTDTQYF. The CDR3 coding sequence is TGTGCCAGCAGCTTACGAACTAGCACAGATACGCAGTATTTT.

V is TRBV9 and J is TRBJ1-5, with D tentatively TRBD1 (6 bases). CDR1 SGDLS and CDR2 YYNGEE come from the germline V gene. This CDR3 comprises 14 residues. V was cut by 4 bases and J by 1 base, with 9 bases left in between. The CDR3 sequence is CASSPGTSNQPQHF. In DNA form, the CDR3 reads TGTGCCAGCAGCCCCGGGACAAGCAATCAGCCCCAGCATTTT.

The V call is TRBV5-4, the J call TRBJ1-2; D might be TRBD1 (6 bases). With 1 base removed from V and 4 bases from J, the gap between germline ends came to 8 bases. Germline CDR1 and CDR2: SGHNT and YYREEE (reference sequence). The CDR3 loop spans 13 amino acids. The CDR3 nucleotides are TGTGCCAGCAGCTTGAAAGGGGGCTATGGCTACACCTTC. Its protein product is CASSLKGGYGYTF.

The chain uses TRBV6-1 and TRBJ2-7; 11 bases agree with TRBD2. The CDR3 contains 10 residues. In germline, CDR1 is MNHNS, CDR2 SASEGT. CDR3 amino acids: CVTSGSEQYV. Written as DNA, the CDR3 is TGTGTTACTAGCGGGAGCGAGCAGTACGTC.

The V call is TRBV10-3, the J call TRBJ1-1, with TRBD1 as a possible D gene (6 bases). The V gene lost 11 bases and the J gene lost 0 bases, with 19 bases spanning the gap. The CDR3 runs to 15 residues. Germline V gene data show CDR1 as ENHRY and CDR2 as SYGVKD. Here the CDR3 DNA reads TGTGCCGCCTCCCAAGGACAGTACATGAACACTGAAGCTTTCTTT. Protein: CAASQGQYMNTEAFF.

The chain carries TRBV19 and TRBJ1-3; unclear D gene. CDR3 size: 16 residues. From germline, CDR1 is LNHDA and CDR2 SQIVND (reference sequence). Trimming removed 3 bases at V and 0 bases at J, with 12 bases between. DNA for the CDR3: TGTGCCAGTAGTATGCAGGAGGTCTACTCTGGAAACACCATATATTTT. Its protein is CASSMQEVYSGNTIYF.

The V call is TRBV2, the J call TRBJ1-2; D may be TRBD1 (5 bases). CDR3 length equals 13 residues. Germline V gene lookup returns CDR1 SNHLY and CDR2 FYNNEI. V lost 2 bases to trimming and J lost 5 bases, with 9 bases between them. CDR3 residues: CASSERQGYGYTF. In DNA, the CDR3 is TGTGCCAGCAGTGAAAGGCAGGGTTATGGCTACACCTTC.

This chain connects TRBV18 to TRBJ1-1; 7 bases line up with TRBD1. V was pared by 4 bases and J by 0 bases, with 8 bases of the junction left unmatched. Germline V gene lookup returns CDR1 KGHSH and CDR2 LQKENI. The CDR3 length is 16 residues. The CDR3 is CASSHTTGQLNTEAFF. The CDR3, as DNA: TGTGCCAGCTCACACACGACGGGACAGTTGAACACTGAAGCTTTCTTT.

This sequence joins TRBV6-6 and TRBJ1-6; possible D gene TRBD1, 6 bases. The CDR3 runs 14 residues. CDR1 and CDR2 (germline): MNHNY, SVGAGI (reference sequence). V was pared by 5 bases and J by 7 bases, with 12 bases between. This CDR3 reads CASSLDRRNSPLHF. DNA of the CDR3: TGTGCCAGCAGTCTTGACAGGAGGAATTCACCCCTCCACTTT.

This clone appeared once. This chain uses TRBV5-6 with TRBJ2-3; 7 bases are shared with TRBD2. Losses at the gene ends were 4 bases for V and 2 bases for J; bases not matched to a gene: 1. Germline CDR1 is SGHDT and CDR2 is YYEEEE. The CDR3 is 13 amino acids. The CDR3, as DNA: TGTGCCAGCAGCCGGGACTACACAGATACGCAGTATTTT. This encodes CASSRDYTDTQYF. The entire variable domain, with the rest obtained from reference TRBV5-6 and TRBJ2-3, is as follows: DAGVTQSPTHLIKTRGQQVTLRCSPKSGHDTVSWYQQALGQGPQFIFQYYEEEERQRGNFPDRFSGHQFPNYSSELNVNALLLGDSALYLCASSRDYTDTQYFGPGTRLTVL.

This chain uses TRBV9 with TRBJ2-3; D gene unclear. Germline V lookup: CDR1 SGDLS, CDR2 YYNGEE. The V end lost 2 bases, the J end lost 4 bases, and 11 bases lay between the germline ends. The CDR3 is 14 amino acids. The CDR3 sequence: CASSVGPPPDTQYF. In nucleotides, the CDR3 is TGTGCCAGCAGCGTTGGCCCCCCCCCAGATACGCAGTATTTT.

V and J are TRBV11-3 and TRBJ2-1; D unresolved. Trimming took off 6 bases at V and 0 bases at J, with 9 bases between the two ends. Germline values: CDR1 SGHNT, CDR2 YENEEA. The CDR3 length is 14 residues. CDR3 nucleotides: TGTGCCAGCAGTCCTTGGAGCTCCTACAATGAGCAGTTCTTC. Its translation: CASSPWSSYNEQFF.

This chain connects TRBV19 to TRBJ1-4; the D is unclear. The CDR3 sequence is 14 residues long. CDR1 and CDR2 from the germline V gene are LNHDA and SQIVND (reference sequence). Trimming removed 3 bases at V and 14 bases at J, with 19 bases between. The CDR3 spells CASSIFRMRGGLFF. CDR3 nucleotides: TGTGCCAGTAGTATTTTTCGGATGAGAGGAGGTCTGTTTTTT.

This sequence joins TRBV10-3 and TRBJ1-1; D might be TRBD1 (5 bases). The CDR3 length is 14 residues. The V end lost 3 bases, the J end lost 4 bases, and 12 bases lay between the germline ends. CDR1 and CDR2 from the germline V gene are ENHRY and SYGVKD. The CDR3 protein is CAISERGGSTEAFF. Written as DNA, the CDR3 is TGTGCCATCAGTGAAAGGGGCGGGAGCACTGAAGCTTTCTTT.

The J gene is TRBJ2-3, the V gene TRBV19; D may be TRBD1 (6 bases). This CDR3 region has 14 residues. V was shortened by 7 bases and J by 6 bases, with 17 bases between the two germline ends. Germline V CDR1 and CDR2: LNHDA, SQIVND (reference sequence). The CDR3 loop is CASIPPGVRDTQYF. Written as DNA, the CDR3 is TGTGCCAGTATTCCTCCAGGGGTCCGCGATACGCAGTATTTT.